These 24 T cell receptor beta chains originate from one sample sequenced in a study of identical twins. TCRdb passed the 5' RACE reads through MiXCR, listing each CDR3 protein once. The sample holds 350,000 to 500,000 distinct CDR3 sequences, around 20% seen once. Input material: naive T cells sorted from blood. The receptors shown here come from a man aged 45-65 years in good health.

In nucleotides, the CDR3 is TGCGCCAGCAGCTTGTTGGCTAGCGGGGGGAACAATGAGCAGTTCTTC. Translating it yields CASSLLASGGNNEQFF. The rearrangement uses TRBV5-1 and TRBJ2-1, with 11 positions matching TRBD2. CDR3 size: 16 residues. V trimming: 1 base; J trimming: 5 bases; junction bases outside the gene matches: 5. The germline gives CDR1 SGHRS, CDR2 YFSETQ.

This chain links TRBV27 with TRBJ2-3; no definite D call. Trimming pared 2 bases from V and 12 bases from J, leaving 9 bases between. The CDR3 is 11 amino acids. In germline, CDR1 is MNHEY, CDR2 SMNVEV (reference sequence). CDR3 protein: CASSLGPRQYF. Here the CDR3 DNA reads TGTGCCAGCAGTTTAGGACCGCGTCAGTATTTT.

This clonotype was detected many times. J is TRBJ2-7 and V is TRBV12-3 or TRBV12-4; D is unclear. V was cut by 6 bases and J by 3 bases, with 24 bases left in between. The CDR3 runs to 17 residues. The CDR3 region is CASSTFMFPPTDYEQYF. CDR3 DNA sequence: TGTGCCAGCAGCACATTTATGTTTCCCCCCACTGACTACGAGCAGTACTTC.

The chain joins TRBV5-6 to TRBJ2-7; D uncertain. The CDR3 consists of 15 residues. The V and J ends lost 0 bases and 3 bases respectively, with 13 bases between them. Germline CDR1 is SGHDT and CDR2 is YYEEEE. The CDR3 spells CASSLGVRRHYEQYF. The CDR3 DNA reads TGTGCCAGCAGCTTGGGCGTCCGTCGACACTACGAGCAGTACTTC.

This clonotype was counted many times. The genes are TRBV3-1 and TRBJ1-5; D gene uncertain. This CDR3 is 13 amino acids long. V lost 0 bases and J lost 7, with 7 bases in between. Per the germline V gene, CDR1 is LGHDT and CDR2 is YNNKEL (reference sequence). CDR3 residues: CASSQDLGQPQHF. CDR3 DNA: TGTGCCAGCAGCCAAGATCTGGGACAGCCCCAGCATTTT.

This clonotype was counted between two and nine times. The rearrangement uses TRBV6-1 and TRBJ1-3; D is possibly TRBD1 (5 bases). V shed 6 bases and J shed 0 bases, with 15 bases lying between them. The germline V gene has CDR1 MNHNS and CDR2 SASEGT. This CDR3 region has 16 residues. The CDR3 DNA is TGTGCCAGCAGGCAACGGGACGGGGACTCTGGAAACACCATATATTTT. It translates to CASRQRDGDSGNTIYF.

The CDR3 DNA sequence: TGTGCCAGCAGCCAAGTTAGTCTAGCGGGGAGCACCGGGGAGCTGTTTTTT. This encodes CASSQVSLAGSTGELFF. This chain uses TRBV3-1 with TRBJ2-2; TRBD2 agrees at 9 bases. After removal of 1 base from V and 4 bases from J, the junction contained 7 bases not matched to a gene. CDR1 and CDR2 (germline): LGHDT, YNNKEL (reference sequence). The CDR3 is 17 amino acids. The full variable domain, in which reference TRBV3-1 and TRBJ2-2 provide the parts outside the CDR3, is DTAVSQTPKYLVTQMGNDKSIKCEQNLGHDTMYWYKQDSKKFLKIMFSYNNKELIINETVPNRFSPKSPDKAHLNLHINSLELGDSAVYFCASSQVSLAGSTGELFFGEGSRLTVL.

This clonotype showed up many times. The chain employs TRBV14 and TRBJ2-7; either TRBD1 or TRBD2 may supply D (7 bases each). Germline V gene data show CDR1 as SGHDN and CDR2 as FVKESK. CDR3 size: 15 residues. The germline V and J ends were trimmed by 6 bases and 3 bases, with 18 bases remaining between them. This CDR3 is CASRRGTEAFYEQYF. As DNA, the CDR3 is TGTGCCAGCAGGCGGGGGACAGAGGCTTTCTACGAGCAGTACTTC. Variable domain in full (rest from reference TRBV14 and TRBJ2-7): EAGVTQFPSHSVIEKGQTVTLRCDPISGHDNLYWYRRVMGKEIKFLLHFVKESKQDESGMPNNRFLAERTGGTYSTLKVQPAELEDSGVYFCASRRGTEAFYEQYFGPGTRLTVT.

This clonotype was counted only a few times. This chain uses TRBV10-3 with TRBJ2-7; D gene uncertain. The CDR3 length is 11 residues. The V and J ends lost 11 bases and 5 bases respectively, with 13 bases between them. Germline V gene data show CDR1 as ENHRY and CDR2 as SYGVKD. The DNA of the CDR3 is TGTGCCGCACGTACCTTGGACGAGCAGTACTTC. Protein product: CAARTLDEQYF.

This clonotype was observed at least ten times. V and J are TRBV18 and TRBJ1-3; possibly TRBD1 for D (6 bases). V shed 2 bases and J shed 2 bases, with 13 bases lying between them. From germline, CDR1 is KGHSH and CDR2 LQKENI. This CDR3 contains 16 residues. CDR3 in DNA: TGTGCCAGCTCACCAAACAGGGCAGGAGCTGGAAACACCATATATTTT. Translated: CASSPNRAGAGNTIYF.

The chain couples TRBV29-1 to TRBJ1-2; D might be TRBD1 (6 bases). The CDR3 totals 10 residues. Trimming removed 7 bases at V and 10 bases at J, with 13 bases between. CDR1 and CDR2 from the germline V gene are SQVTM and ANQGSEA. The DNA for the CDR3 is TGCAGCGCCTACAGGGTCGCCTACACCTTC. Encoded protein: CSAYRVAYTF.

The chain employs TRBV20-1 and TRBJ1-4, with TRBD1 matching over 7 bases. Germline V gene lookup returns CDR1 DFQATT and CDR2 SNEGSKA (reference sequence). V lost 6 bases to trimming and J lost 6 bases; unmatched junction nucleotides: 13. The length of the CDR3 is 15 residues. CDR3 amino acids: CSAPQNRGYYEKLFF. In DNA form, the CDR3 reads TGCAGTGCCCCGCAAAACAGGGGATATTATGAAAAACTGTTTTTT.

This clonotype was seen a handful of times. The chain carries TRBV20-1 and TRBJ2-5; no clear D gene. Trimming pared 3 bases from V and 4 bases from J, leaving 12 bases between. Germline CDR1 is DFQATT and CDR2 is SNEGSKA (reference sequence). The CDR3 is made up of 13 amino acids. The CDR3 region is CSASWPGRETQYF. CDR3 bases: TGCAGTGCTAGTTGGCCAGGAAGAGAGACCCAGTACTTC.

This clonotype was picked up many times. CDR3 coding DNA: TGCGCCAGCAGTACTGGGTTTACTAACTATGGCTACACCTTC. Its translation: CASSTGFTNYGYTF. J is TRBJ1-2 and V is TRBV5-1; no firm D call. The germline V and J ends were trimmed by 5 bases and 0 bases, with 11 bases remaining between them. Germline assignment: CDR1 SGHRS and CDR2 YFSETQ. The CDR3 has 14 residues.

The V call is TRBV20-1, the J call TRBJ2-3; D tentatively reads TRBD1 or TRBD2 (6 bases each). This CDR3 is built from 16 residues. Germline V gene sequence: CDR1 DFQATT, CDR2 SNEGSKA (reference sequence). Trimming removed 6 bases at V and 0 bases at J, with 19 bases between. CDR3 loop: CSAPGAEGPSTDTQYF. DNA for the CDR3: TGCAGTGCCCCGGGGGCGGAAGGGCCTAGCACAGATACGCAGTATTTT.

This clonotype was seen only a few times. The chain recombines TRBV7-9 with TRBJ2-7; D is undetermined. The CDR3 consists of 14 residues. Germline CDR1 and CDR2: SEHNR and FQNEAQ (reference sequence). V shed 5 bases and J shed 1 base, with 12 bases lying between them. This CDR3 is CASSNPDRSYEQYF. The CDR3 nucleotides are TGTGCCAGCAGCAATCCTGATCGGTCCTACGAGCAGTACTTC.

The gene calls are TRBV7-2 and TRBJ2-4; D is unresolved. The CDR3 has 16 amino acids. The germline gives CDR1 SGHTA, CDR2 FQGNSA. Trimming removed 6 bases at V and 2 bases at J, with 17 bases between. CDR3 nucleotide sequence: TGTGCCAGCAGTAGTGAGTTAGGTGGCTCCAAAAACATTCAGTACTTC. As protein: CASSSELGGSKNIQYF. The full variable domain, completed using reference TRBV7-2 and TRBJ2-4, is GAGVSQSPSNKVTEKGKDVELRCDPISGHTALYWYRQSLGQGLEFLIYFQGNSAPDKSGLPSDRFSAERTGGSVSTLTIQRTQQEDSAVYLCASSSELGGSKNIQYFGAGTRLSVL.

There are a few counts of this clonotype. V usage is TRBV7-9 and J usage is TRBJ2-2, with D possibly TRBD2 on 6 matching bases. The CDR3 has 14 residues. V was clipped by 2 bases and J by 4 bases, with 8 bases between them. Germline V gene data show CDR1 as SEHNR and CDR2 as FQNEAQ (reference sequence). CDR3 coding DNA: TGTGCCAGCAGCTTATGGAGGGGCACCGGGGAGCTGTTTTTT. It specifies CASSLWRGTGELFF.

The chain is built from TRBV28 and TRBJ2-2; D is perhaps TRBD1 (6 bases). Trimming shortened V by 5 bases and J by 4 bases, and 14 bases separated the two germline ends. Germline CDR1 MDHEN, CDR2 SYDVKM. The length of the CDR3 is 15 residues. CDR3 region: CASSPGTRPTGELFF. CDR3 DNA: TGTGCCAGCAGTCCCGGGACACGGCCCACCGGGGAGCTGTTTTTT.

The table lists this clonotype with a few counts. The CDR3 here is CSTRDGDSYEQYF. In nucleotides, the CDR3 is TGCAGCACCCGGGACGGAGACTCCTACGAGCAGTACTTC. This sequence joins TRBV29-1 and TRBJ2-7; D is tentatively TRBD1 or TRBD2 (5 bases each). Germline V lookup: CDR1 SQVTM, CDR2 ANQGSEA. Between the trimmed V and J ends, which lost 8 bases and 0 bases, there was a span of 14 bases. This CDR3 has 13 amino acids.

The rearrangement uses TRBV10-3 and TRBJ2-5; D is perhaps TRBD2 (5 bases). V lost 4 bases and J lost 7, with 10 bases in between. From germline, CDR1 is ENHRY and CDR2 SYGVKD. The CDR3 is made up of 12 amino acids. The CDR3 coding sequence is TGTGCCATCAGTGCCCCCGCGGGGACCCAGTACTTC. The encoded protein is CAISAPAGTQYF.

The rearrangement links TRBV20-1 to TRBJ2-7; 10 nucleotides line up with TRBD2. Germline V CDR1 and CDR2: DFQATT, SNEGSKA (reference sequence). The CDR3 runs to 15 residues. Trimming at V came to 3 bases and at J to 4 bases, leaving 9 bases not matched to a gene. As DNA, the CDR3 is TGCAGTGCTAGGCCTAGCGGGAGATGGGGTTACGAGCAGTACTTC. Its translation is CSARPSGRWGYEQYF.

This clonotype was found a few times. This chain joins TRBV14 and TRBJ1-6; D uncertain. V gave up 4 bases and J gave up 7 bases, with 11 bases separating them. Germline CDR1 is SGHDN and CDR2 is FVKESK. The CDR3 is 14 residues long. CDR3 sequence reads: CASSLETENSPLHF. The CDR3 DNA is TGTGCCAGCAGCCTTGAAACAGAGAATTCACCCCTCCACTTT.

This clonotype was counted once. The V gene is TRBV6-5, the J gene TRBJ2-2; D is perhaps TRBD2 (5 bases). Trimming removed 2 bases from V and 5 bases from J, with 12 bases in between. Germline V CDR1 and CDR2: MNHEY, SVGAGI. The CDR3 covers 15 residues. As DNA, the CDR3 is TGTGCCAGCAGTTACAATCTCGGGGAGACCGGGGAGCTGTTTTTT. The encoded protein is CASSYNLGETGELFF.